This paragraph reports one T cell receptor beta chain. Its antigen is still unknown. This record belongs to a study of CD8+CD57+ T cells in acquired aplastic anemia. As for the study in general: Sorted CD4+ and CD8+ cells yielded approximately 3.4 ug of DNA on average. General study results and limits: Significant differences in CD8+ Simpson's diversity were not observed between patients and controls. Researchers report that twenty-nine CD8+ CDR3 sequences appeared in both patients and controls.

With 10 bases removed from V and 6 bases from J, the gap between germline ends came to 13 bases. The length of the CDR3 is 11 residues. Germline CDR1 and CDR2: ENHRY and SYGVKD. Template material for TCR beta VDJ and CDR3 profiling consisted of genomic DNA. TCRdb independently ran MiXCR on the reads; one entry per CDR3 protein. Of 100,000 to 130,000 distinct CDR3 sequences in the sample, around 53% are singletons; the top ten hold approximately 32%. V gene TRBV10-3 combines with J gene TRBJ2-7; D uncertain. What was sequenced was sorted CD4+, CD8+, or CD8+CD57+ T cells (not recorded which) from PBMCs. The clonotype originates from a human donor in good health, serving as a control. In DNA form, the CDR3 reads TGTGCCACTTCACTGGCTGGCGAGCAGTACGTC. As protein: CATSLAGEQYV.